The entry below gives a single TCR beta chain sequence along with its context. Antigen specificity is unknown. This sample stems from a study of Tregs in tolerant kidney transplant recipients. Study results and caveats: Donor-specific Treg expansion exceeded global Treg expansion in tolerant patients, suggesting antigen drive. Activated donor B cell expansion appeared to reveal the most relevant donor-specific TCRbeta repertoire.

Related graft donors supplied nonmyeloablative bone marrow transplants, and mixed chimerism was transient. Assay used: immunoSEQ multiplex PCR; TCRdb lists only in-frame clones, some missing. The data show some 56,000 clones, roughly nine tenths seen once. This sequence was found in a human patient who received a combined kidney and bone marrow transplant. The graft donor may have given rise to some T cells. Here the sequenced sample was CD8+ T cells from blood (PBMCs), taken 24 months after the transplant.

CDR3 coding DNA: TGTGCCAGCAGCTTCGGGACAGGGGGCCCCGGGGAGCTGTTTTTT. Its protein is CASSFGTGGPGELFF. The chain joins TRBV6-5 to TRBJ2-2; 12 positions match TRBD1. Germline values: CDR1 MNHEY, CDR2 SVGAGI. The length of the CDR3 is 15 residues. V shed 6 bases, J shed 6 bases, and the junction held 5 bases outside the gene matches.